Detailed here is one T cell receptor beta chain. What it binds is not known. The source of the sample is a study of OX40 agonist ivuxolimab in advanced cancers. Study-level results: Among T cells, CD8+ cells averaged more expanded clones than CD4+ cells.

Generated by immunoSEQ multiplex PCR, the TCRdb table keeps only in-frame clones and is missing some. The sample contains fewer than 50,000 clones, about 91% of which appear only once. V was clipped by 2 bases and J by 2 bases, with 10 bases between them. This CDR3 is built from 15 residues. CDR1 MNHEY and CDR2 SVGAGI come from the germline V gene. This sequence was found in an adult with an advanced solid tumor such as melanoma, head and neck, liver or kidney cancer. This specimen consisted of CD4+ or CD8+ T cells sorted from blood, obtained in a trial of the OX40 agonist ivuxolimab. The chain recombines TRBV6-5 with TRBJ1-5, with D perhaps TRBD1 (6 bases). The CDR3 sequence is CASSYSGGGNQPQHF. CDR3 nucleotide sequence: TGTGCCAGCAGTTACAGCGGGGGCGGCAATCAGCCCCAGCATTTT.